This T cell receptor (beta chain) comes out of a study of blood T cell repertoires in COVID-19. Profiling relied on immunoSEQ multiplex PCR, and the TCRdb table lists in-frame clones only, not all of them. The top ten hold about 5.2% of the sample, which has about 320,000 clones, around 90% seen once. This clone was seen once. CDR1 LGHDT and CDR2 YNNKEL come from the germline V gene (reference sequence). The CDR3 is made up of 15 amino acids. Trimming stripped 0 bases from V and 5 bases from J, with 14 bases between. The receptor was derived from a man between 60 and 75 years old who had recovered from COVID-19. The sequencing input was PBMCs or T cells enriched from blood (not recorded which). The chain combines TRBV3-1 (or the pseudogene TRBV3-2) with TRBJ2-7, with a tentative D call TRBD1 (6 bases). CDR3: CASSQEVLTGHEQYF. CDR3 nucleotide sequence: TGTGCCAGCAGCCAAGAAGTTTTGACAGGCCACGAGCAGTACTTC.